This TCR beta chain was captured in a study of patients and donors after allogeneic stem cell transplantation. TCRdb called the RT-PCR reads again in MiXCR, with one record for every CDR3 protein. This sample has some 160,000 distinct CDR3 sequences, with approximately 25% found just once. Looked up from germline, CDR1 is SGHRS and CDR2 is YFSETQ. V was pared by 2 bases and J by 1 base, with 8 bases of the junction left unmatched. The CDR3 contains 17 residues. At least ten counts were recorded for this clonotype. V is TRBV5-1 and J is TRBJ2-1; TRBD1 matches 8 bases. The source material was blood, either unsorted or a sorted T cell fraction (not recorded which). This receptor was obtained from a human donor who was either an allogeneic HSCT recipient or a stem cell or donor lymphocyte infusion donor (not recorded which). It is not recorded whose cells these are; they may come from a transplant donor. The CDR3 bases are TGCGCCAGCAGCTTACAGGGGGGCGTTTGGTCCTACAATGAGCAGTTCTTC. Its translation is CASSLQGGVWSYNEQFF. Drawing the rest from reference TRBV5-1 and TRBJ2-1, the complete variable domain is KAGVTQTPRYLIKTRGQQVTLSCSPISGHRSVSWYQQTPGQGLQFLFEYFSETQRNKGNFPGRFSGRQFSNSRSEMNVSTLELGDSALYLCASSLQGGVWSYNEQFFGPGTRLTVL.